The 17 T cell receptor beta chains below all came from one sample that was sequenced in a study of blood T cell repertoires in COVID-19 (dated by TCRdb to 2020 to 2021). The library was made by the immunoSEQ multiplex PCR assay. The source is immuneACCESS, and TCRdb retained only in-frame sequences with V and J called. Part of the clones is not carried over; for the studies checked, unresolved V genes explain less than half of this, and the remainder is unexplained. In all, the sample holds a few hundred thousand clones, and over 75% of those were seen once. Of the sample, 11% is held by the ten largest clones. Sequenced: peripheral blood. Source of these receptors: a woman aged 70-85 years with acute or convalescent COVID-19.

V usage is TRBV11-2 and J usage is TRBJ2-5; TRBD2 is a possible D gene (7 bases). CDR1 and CDR2 (germline): SGHAT, FQNNGV. V was clipped by 9 bases and J by 2 bases, with 16 bases between them. The CDR3 covers 14 residues. The CDR3 DNA reads TGTGCCAGTGGGAGGGCCGGACAGCAAGAGACCCAGTACTTC. Translation: CASGRAGQQETQYF.

V is TRBV7-2 and J is TRBJ1-1; tentatively, D is TRBD1 (5 bases). With 2 bases removed from V and 4 bases from J, the gap between germline ends came to 14 bases. Germline CDR1 and CDR2: SGHTA and FQGNSA. The CDR3 runs 15 residues. The CDR3: CASSLQAGRLTEAFF. In DNA, the CDR3 is TGTGCCAGCAGCTTACAGGCAGGGAGGCTCACTGAAGCTTTCTTT.

The V gene is TRBV11-1, the J gene TRBJ1-1; 9 bases are shared with TRBD1. CDR1 SGHAT and CDR2 FQDESV come from the germline V gene (reference sequence). There are 16 residues in the CDR3. V shed 2 bases, J shed 4 bases, and the junction held 8 bases outside the gene matches. The CDR3 nucleotides are TGTGCCAGCAGCTTATCGGGACAGGGTTTTTCCACTGAAGCTTTCTTT. Translating gives CASSLSGQGFSTEAFF.

This clone was detected a few times. V gene TRBV7-9 combines with J gene TRBJ1-1; D is uncertain. Trimming took off 0 bases at V and 1 base at J, with 3 bases between the two ends. Germline V lookup: CDR1 SEHNR, CDR2 FQNEAQ (reference sequence). CDR3 size: 13 residues. The CDR3 DNA sequence: TGTGCCAGCAGCTTAGCGAGGAACACTGAAGCTTTCTTT. The encoded protein is CASSLARNTEAFF.

The V gene is TRBV5-1, the J gene TRBJ1-6; perhaps TRBD1 as D (5 bases). The CDR3 runs 15 residues. Trimming shortened V by 3 bases and J by 14 bases, and 21 bases separated the two germline ends. The germline V gene encodes CDR1 SGHRS and CDR2 YFSETQ. This chain's CDR3 is CASSYSGDGRSTLHF. The CDR3 DNA reads as TGCGCCAGCAGCTACAGCGGGGACGGCCGGTCTACCCTCCACTTT.

The rearrangement joins TRBV3-1 (or the pseudogene TRBV3-2) to TRBJ1-1, with TRBD1 matching over 10 bases. The CDR3 spans 15 residues. CDR1 is LGHDT, CDR2 YNNKEL, per germline (reference sequence). With V trimmed by 4 bases and J by 6 bases, 8 bases remained unmatched. In DNA form, the CDR3 reads TGTGCCAGCAGCCCCTCTGACAGGGGGCACGCTGAAGCTTTCTTT. This sequence encodes CASSPSDRGHAEAFF.

The V and J genes are TRBV2 and TRBJ1-3; D may be TRBD1 (5 bases). The germline V gene encodes CDR1 SNHLY and CDR2 FYNNEI. This CDR3 contains 15 residues. Between the trimmed V and J ends, which lost 8 bases and 1 base, there was a span of 15 bases. The CDR3 here is CASSPGTLSGNTIYF. The CDR3 DNA follows: TGTGCCAGCTCCCCGGGGACTCTTTCTGGAAACACCATATATTTT. Full variable domain (outside the CDR3, taken from reference TRBV2 and TRBJ1-3): EPEVTQTPSHQVTQMGQEVILRCVPISNHLYFYWYRQILGQKVEFLVSFYNNEISEKSEIFDDQFSVERPDGSNFTLKIRSTKLEDSAMYFCASSPGTLSGNTIYFGEGSWLTVV.

This rearrangement joins TRBV6-5 to TRBJ1-2, with D possibly matching TRBD1 (5 bases). This CDR3 is 13 amino acids long. Germline-derived CDR1 and CDR2 are MNHEY and SVGAGI. V was clipped by 7 bases and J by 6 bases, with 15 bases between them. The CDR3 DNA is TGTGCCAGCACAGGAGGGGTCCCCAATGGCTACACCTTC. Protein product: CASTGGVPNGYTF.

The chain joins TRBV5-1 to TRBJ2-2; D gene ambiguous. The CDR3 has 14 residues. V gave up 0 bases and J gave up 6 bases, with 9 bases separating them. Per the germline V gene, CDR1 is SGHRS and CDR2 is YFSETQ. The CDR3 is CASSLDLVAGELFF. CDR3 coding DNA: TGCGCCAGCAGCTTGGATTTAGTAGCCGGGGAGCTGTTTTTT.

The rearrangement uses TRBV7-9 and TRBJ1-2; 7 bases fit TRBD1. With 5 bases clipped from V and 3 bases from J, the junction kept 9 bases outside the gene matches. The CDR3 runs to 15 residues. Looked up from germline, CDR1 is SEHNR and CDR2 is FQNEAQ (reference sequence). The CDR3 DNA follows: TGTGCCAGCAGCCAAGGGGATGGGACAGACTATGGCTACACCTTC. Its protein is CASSQGDGTDYGYTF.

The chain employs TRBV15 and TRBJ2-2, with unresolved D. Germline CDR1 reads LNHNV; CDR2 reads YYDKDF (reference sequence). Trimming removed 0 bases at V and 6 bases at J, with 8 bases between. There are 14 residues in the CDR3. This CDR3 is CATSRDRSAGELFF. CDR3 DNA: TGTGCCACCAGCAGAGATCGTTCGGCCGGGGAGCTGTTTTTT.

The rearrangement uses TRBV5-5 and TRBJ1-6; D gene unclear. Germline V gene lookup returns CDR1 SGHKS and CDR2 YYEKEE (reference sequence). CDR3 size: 16 residues. Between the trimmed V and J ends, which lost 6 bases and 8 bases, there was a span of 21 bases. The chain's CDR3 is CASNTLPTGSDSPLHF. CDR3 bases: TGTGCCAGCAACACCCTCCCGACGGGGAGCGATTCACCCCTCCACTTT.

This clone was counted a single time. A read error may produce the germline difference seen at one junction end. The V gene is TRBV27, the J gene TRBJ2-2, with 14 bases aligning to TRBD2. This CDR3 is 16 amino acids long. Germline V gene lookup returns CDR1 MNHEY and CDR2 SMNVEV (reference sequence). CDR3 DNA: TGTGCCAGCAGTCCTCGGACTAGCGGGGGGACTGGGGGGCTGTTTTTT. Translation: CASSPRTSGGTGGLFF.

This clone was counted only a few times. V usage is TRBV2 and J usage is TRBJ1-1; 7 nucleotides line up with TRBD1. V lost 5 bases to trimming and J lost 4 bases; unmatched junction nucleotides: 4. Germline CDR1 and CDR2: SNHLY and FYNNEI. The CDR3 extends over 13 amino acids. The CDR3 here is CASSRQGATEAFF. The CDR3 DNA reads TGTGCCAGCAGTCGACAGGGTGCCACTGAAGCTTTCTTT.

The chain recombines TRBV3-1 (or the pseudogene TRBV3-2) with TRBJ1-2; the D is unclear. This CDR3 comprises 14 residues. Between the trimmed V and J ends, which lost 1 base and 8 bases, there was a span of 14 bases. Per germline, CDR1 LGHDT and CDR2 YNNKEL (reference sequence). CDR3 DNA: TGTGCCAGCAGCCAAGCTATAAAGAGTAAGGGCTACACCTTC. This sequence encodes CASSQAIKSKGYTF.

V gene TRBV5-4 combines with J gene TRBJ2-1, with D tentatively TRBD1 (6 bases). CDR1 and CDR2 (germline): SGHNT, YYREEE (reference sequence). CDR3 size: 16 residues. Trimming left V 0 bases short and J 8 bases short, with 18 bases between. This CDR3 is CASSLAGGGTTYEQFF. In DNA, the CDR3 is TGTGCCAGCAGCTTGGCCGGAGGTGGGACAACGTATGAGCAGTTCTTC.

The V and J genes are TRBV11-2 and TRBJ1-2, with 7 bases aligning to TRBD1. Germline CDR1 SGHAT, CDR2 FQNNGV. The CDR3 is 15 residues long. The V gene end was trimmed by 4 bases and the J gene end by 7 bases; junction bases not matched to a gene: 12. CDR3 loop: CASSSIPDRIGGYTF. CDR3 in DNA: TGTGCCAGCAGCTCTATACCGGACAGGATAGGTGGCTACACCTTC. Based on the CDR3 plus reference TRBV11-2 and TRBJ1-2, the full variable domain is EAGVAQSPRYKIIEKRQSVAFWCNPISGHATLYWYQQILGQGPKLLIQFQNNGVVDDSQLPKDRFSAERLKGVDSTLKIQPAKLEDSAVYLCASSSIPDRIGGYTFGSGTRLTVV.